This is a list of T cell receptor beta chains from one sample in a study of T-cell memory formation after mild COVID-19. TCRdb passed the 5' RACE reads through MiXCR, listing each CDR3 protein once. The table lists about 350,000 distinct CDR3 sequences, around 14% of them singletons. Sequencing used PBMCs or a T cell subset sorted from them (not recorded which). All receptors derive from a man aged 18 to 30 who had mild COVID-19 (a few samples of this study predate the infection). Cell type and time point are not known. CDR3s include the opening cysteine and the closing phenylalanine or tryptophan. A D gene is named only where the DNA matches it firmly. Clone size is stated in some rows and not others, as once, few, many or a class when expanded.

j_gene	v_gene	abundance	d_gene	CDR3aa	CDR3nt
TRBJ2-5	TRBV5-1	few	NA	CASSLEGGVQETQYF	TGCGCCAGCAGCTTAGAGGGGGGAGTCCAAGAGACCCAGTACTTC
TRBJ2-3	TRBV5-6	NA	NA	CASSLSLRGSTDTQYF	TGTGCCAGCAGCTTGTCCCTCAGGGGAAGCACAGATACGCAGTATTTT
TRBJ1-1	TRBV5-5	NA	NA	CASSLTALNTEAFF	TGTGCCAGCAGCTTGACAGCTCTGAACACTGAAGCTTTCTTT
TRBJ2-5	TRBV12-3/TRBV12-4	NA	NA	CASSHRGGQETQYF	TGTGCCAGCAGTCACAGGGGGGGACAAGAGACCCAGTACTTC
TRBJ2-1	TRBV9	NA	TRBD1	CASSPSQQGIEQFF	TGTGCCAGCAGCCCAAGCCAACAGGGGATTGAGCAGTTCTTC
TRBJ2-3	TRBV7-2	NA	TRBD2	CASSLPAGGLLGGTQYF	TGTGCCAGCAGCTTACCGGCGGGGGGGCTATTGGGTGGTACGCAGTATTTT
TRBJ2-5	TRBV7-2	few	NA	CASSFLRTVQETQYF	TGTGCCAGCAGCTTCCTCCGGACGGTCCAAGAGACCCAGTACTTC
TRBJ2-5	TRBV14	few	TRBD1	CASSLLTGGVETQYF	TGTGCCAGCAGCCTTCTGACAGGGGGAGTGGAGACCCAGTACTTC
TRBJ2-3	TRBV7-2	NA	TRBD2	CASSLARTRGTDTQYF	TGTGCCAGCAGCTTAGCGAGGACTAGGGGCACAGATACGCAGTATTTT
TRBJ2-7	TRBV12-3/TRBV12-4	NA	NA	CASTSFGSSYEQYF	TGTGCCAGCACCTCCTTCGGGAGCTCCTACGAGCAGTACTTC
TRBJ1-5	TRBV6-2/TRBV6-3	many	NA	CASRPGQLYNQPQHF	TGTGCCAGCAGACCTGGACAGTTATACAATCAGCCCCAGCATTTT
TRBJ2-2	TRBV7-9	few	NA	CASSQADRSANTGELFF	TGTGCCAGCAGCCAGGCCGACAGGTCTGCGAACACCGGGGAGCTGTTTTTT
TRBJ1-2	TRBV12-3/TRBV12-4	few	TRBD1	CASRGTGGNYGYTF	TGTGCCAGCAGGGGGACAGGAGGAAACTATGGCTACACCTTC
TRBJ2-4	TRBV5-6	few	TRBD1	CASTWDRRNIQYF	TGTGCCAGCACCTGGGACAGGCGAAACATTCAGTACTTC
TRBJ1-1	TRBV7-4	NA	NA	CASSLALVRPTRGAFF	TGTGCCAGCAGCTTAGCGCTTGTCCGGCCAACAAGAGGAGCTTTCTTT
TRBJ1-4	TRBV10-3	NA	NA	CAISGIGEKLFF	TGTGCCATCAGTGGAATAGGGGAAAAACTGTTTTTT
TRBJ2-4	TRBV6-6	many	NA	CASSSALGRAAPLAKNIQYF	TGTGCCAGCAGTTCCGCCTTAGGACGGGCAGCTCCGTTAGCCAAAAACATTCAGTACTTC
TRBJ1-2	TRBV4-3	once	TRBD1	CASSQEGTGARTYGYTF	TGCGCCAGCAGCCAAGAGGGGACAGGGGCCCGTACCTATGGCTACACCTTC
TRBJ1-1	TRBV7-2	few	NA	CASSLGDSQRGIPQWGTEAFF	TGTGCCAGCAGCTTAGGGGATTCCCAGAGAGGAATTCCCCAGTGGGGCACTGAAGCTTTCTTT
TRBJ2-1	TRBV12-3/TRBV12-4	many	TRBD1	CASIGQGLDEQFF	TGTGCCAGCATAGGACAGGGACTGGATGAGCAGTTCTTC
TRBJ1-5	TRBV7-6	many	TRBD1	CASSFGTGGDQPQHF	TGTGCCAGCAGCTTCGGGACAGGGGGCGATCAGCCCCAGCATTTT
TRBJ2-1	TRBV9	few	NA	CASSPLQGPQANEQFF	TGTGCCAGCAGCCCCCTACAGGGCCCTCAAGCTAATGAGCAGTTCTTC
TRBJ2-5	TRBV2	NA	NA	CASSDGRETQYF	TGTGCCAGCAGTGACGGGAGAGAGACCCAGTACTTC